The 14 T cell receptor beta chains in this list originate from one sample, sequenced in a study of T cells of healthy individuals. One entry per CDR3 protein results from TCRdb running MiXCR on the 5' RACE reads. In the table there are approximately 89,000 distinct CDR3 sequences, approximately 4.8% of which are singletons. These TCRs come from a female donor in good health.

This clonotype has only a few counts. The CDR3 coding sequence is TGCGCCAGCAGCCCCAACACAGGGGACCCGGCCTACGAGCAGTACTTC. Translation gives CASSPNTGDPAYEQYF. This chain links TRBV4-3 with TRBJ2-7, with TRBD1 identical over 7 bases. The CDR3 has 16 residues. Per germline, CDR1 LGHNA and CDR2 YSLEER. V was clipped by 4 bases and J by 2 bases; unmatched bases: 11.

Only a few counts were recorded for this clonotype. The gene calls are TRBV28 and TRBJ1-5; D remains unclear. V lost 4 bases to trimming and J lost 7 bases, with 14 bases between them. The length of the CDR3 is 14 residues. Germline assignment: CDR1 MDHEN and CDR2 SYDVKM. CDR3 nucleotides: TGTGCCAGCAGTTCCCCAAACAAATACCAGCCCCAGCATTTT. The encoded protein is CASSSPNKYQPQHF.

The chain employs TRBV3-1 and TRBJ1-1; weak D call: TRBD1 (5 bases). This CDR3 region has 13 residues. CDR1 and CDR2 (germline): LGHDT, YNNKEL (reference sequence). Trimming took 3 bases from V and 2 from J, leaving 7 bases between them. The CDR3 is CASSHQGNTEAFF. The CDR3 nucleotides read TGTGCCAGCAGCCATCAGGGAAACACTGAAGCTTTCTTT.

For this clonotype: A much larger clone lies a single base off, so this may be a read error. The chain joins TRBV28 to TRBJ1-6, with unresolved D. In germline, CDR1 is MDHEN, CDR2 SYDVKM. This CDR3 comprises 13 residues. CDR3 coding DNA: TGTGTCAGCATCACAGCGTCGGATTCACCCCTCCACTTT. This sequence encodes CVSITASDSPLHF.

V usage is TRBV9 and J usage is TRBJ2-1; TRBD2 might be the D (7 bases). Germline assignment: CDR1 SGDLS and CDR2 YYNGEE. Between the trimmed V and J ends, which lost 4 bases and 7 bases, there was a span of 15 bases. The CDR3 is 14 residues long. CDR3 sequence: CASSPLGGGNEQFF. The CDR3 DNA reads as TGTGCCAGCAGCCCTCTAGGGGGGGGGAATGAGCAGTTCTTC. The whole variable domain, filled in from reference TRBV9 and TRBJ2-1, reads DSGVTQTPKHLITATGQRVTLRCSPRSGDLSVYWYQQSLDQGLQFLIQYYNGEERAKGNILERFSAQQFPDLHSELNLSSLELGDSALYFCASSPLGGGNEQFFGPGTRLTVL.

Many counts were recorded for this clonotype. The rearrangement uses TRBV12-3 or TRBV12-4 and TRBJ1-1; D gene ambiguous. This CDR3 contains 13 residues. V lost 1 base, J lost 7 bases, and 10 bases lay in between. CDR3 coding DNA: TGTGCCAGCAGTTTAGATACGGGCGGTGAAGCTTTCTTT. Protein sequence: CASSLDTGGEAFF.

There are many counts of this clonotype. For the CDR3, the DNA is TGTGCCAGCAGTTTCGGGTTGGGCAGGGAGAATGAGCAGTTCTTC. This translates into CASSFGLGRENEQFF. The chain employs TRBV12-3 or TRBV12-4 and TRBJ2-1; D could derive from TRBD1 or TRBD2 (5 bases each). The CDR3 covers 15 residues. V lost 3 bases, J lost 7 bases, and 16 bases lay in between.

This clonotype was observed many times. This sequence joins TRBV12-3 or TRBV12-4 and TRBJ2-7; TRBD2 is a possible D gene (6 bases). V gave up 2 bases and J gave up 7 bases, with 9 bases separating them. This CDR3 has 12 amino acids. The CDR3 DNA sequence: TGTGCCAGCAGTTTAAGCGGGTGGGAGCAGTACTTC. It specifies CASSLSGWEQYF.

The V call is TRBV19, the J call TRBJ1-2; tentative D call: TRBD1 (5 bases). Trimming shortened V by 6 bases and J by 4 bases, and 15 bases separated the two germline ends. There are 14 residues in the CDR3. Germline V lookup: CDR1 LNHDA, CDR2 SQIVND (reference sequence). Here the CDR3 DNA reads TGTGCCAGTAGAGCCCCGAGGGGCGGCTATGGCTACACCTTC. Its translation is CASRAPRGGYGYTF.

This clonotype has at least ten counts. V usage is TRBV5-1 and J usage is TRBJ2-7; the match to TRBD1 covers 7 bases. The CDR3 runs 13 residues. J lost 2 bases, V lost 3 bases, and 2 bases had no gene match. Germline V gene data show CDR1 as SGHRS and CDR2 as YFSETQ. CDR3 DNA sequence: TGCGCCAGCAGCTCGACAGGGACCTACGAGCAGTACTTC. Translating gives CASSSTGTYEQYF.

This clonotype was recorded many times. The genes are TRBV18 and TRBJ2-7; 7 nucleotides line up with TRBD1. The CDR3 length is 13 residues. Germline values: CDR1 KGHSH, CDR2 LQKENI. With 5 bases clipped from V and 2 bases from J, the junction kept 3 bases outside the gene matches. CDR3 residues: CASSIGGPYEQYF. CDR3 nucleotide sequence: TGTGCCAGCTCAATAGGGGGCCCCTACGAGCAGTACTTC.

This clonotype was seen more than once but under ten times. The J gene is TRBJ1-2, the V gene TRBV5-1; D uncertain. The CDR3 sequence is 14 residues long. Germline loops: CDR1 SGHRS, CDR2 YFSETQ. V was pared by 0 bases and J by 0 bases, with 6 bases between. In DNA form, the CDR3 reads TGCGCCAGCAGCTTGGGGACGACTAACTATGGCTACACCTTC. It encodes CASSLGTTNYGYTF. Together with reference TRBV5-1 and TRBJ1-2, the CDR3 gives the full variable domain: KAGVTQTPRYLIKTRGQQVTLSCSPISGHRSVSWYQQTPGQGLQFLFEYFSETQRNKGNFPGRFSGRQFSNSRSEMNVSTLELGDSALYLCASSLGTTNYGYTFGSGTRLTVV.

This clonotype was seen repeatedly, ten times or more. CDR3 bases: TGTGCCATCAGTGAGCGGGGGATCTACAATGAGCAGTTCTTC. Translated, it gives CAISERGIYNEQFF. V and J are TRBV10-3 and TRBJ2-1; D possibly corresponds to TRBD2 (6 bases). Germline V gene sequence: CDR1 ENHRY, CDR2 SYGVKD. The CDR3 covers 14 residues. The V end lost 2 bases, the J end lost 3 bases, and 8 bases lay between the germline ends.

This clonotype was counted at least ten times. This chain uses TRBV20-1 with TRBJ2-2; 7 positions agree with TRBD1. Germline values: CDR1 DFQATT, CDR2 SNEGSKA (reference sequence). This CDR3 is 12 amino acids long. Trimming removed 6 bases from V and 6 bases from J; junction bases left unmatched: 4. The CDR3 loop is CSAHRGPGELFF. In DNA, the CDR3 is TGCAGTGCCCACAGGGGTCCCGGGGAGCTGTTTTTT.